This T cell receptor (beta chain) was recorded in a study of identical twins. Study-level findings and limits: There was more out-of-frame TCR alpha sharing in monozygotic twins than models estimated. With beta out-of-frame sequences, excess sharing by twins was weaker.

V was shortened by 7 bases and J by 7 bases, with 16 bases between the two germline ends. This CDR3 comprises 13 residues. The germline CDR1 and CDR2 sequences are MNHEY and SVGEGT. TCRdb reprocessed the 5' RACE reads via MiXCR and lists one record per CDR3 protein. The sample shows a few hundred thousand distinct CDR3 sequences, under 20% of them seen only once. This clonotype has just a few counts. Its cognate antigen is unknown. The V and J genes are TRBV6-2 or TRBV6-3 and TRBJ1-2; D might be TRBD1 (6 bases). The material sequenced was naive T cells sorted from blood. The TCR originated in a man between 45 and 60 years old in good health. Here the CDR3 DNA reads TGTGCCAGCACCCGGACCCTACAGGGTGGCTACACCTTC. It yields the protein CASTRTLQGGYTF.